This TCR beta chain was recovered during a study of shared clonotypes between healthy human individuals. On the study more broadly: Donors, aged 18 to 49, were a couple of women and a few men. A donor's plate count was three for CD4 naive and three for CD4 memory; CD8 naive had two and CD8 memory one.

The CDR3 length is 15 residues. Per germline, CDR1 MDHEN and CDR2 SYDVKM. V gave up 3 bases and J gave up 1 base; unmatched junction bases: 3. As to this clone: This sample also contains other DNA sequences that code for the same CDR3.

Using immunoSEQ multiplex PCR, the repertoire was profiled, and TCRdb retains in-frame clones only, with some absent. The sample carries fewer than 2.5 million clones, 90% to 95% recorded once. The donors were adults (healthy and HIV-negative) with no recent acute infections or vaccinations. This chain joins TRBV28 and TRBJ2-7; 10 bases line up with TRBD1. The TCR originated in a young man in good health. Some clones in this sample may be carry-over from other donors' samples. The sequencing sample was made of naive CD4+ T cells from PBMCs. The subset: CD45RA+ positively selected. The CDR3 DNA follows: TGTGCCAGCAGTTTGTCGGGACAGGGGTCCTACGAGCAGTACTTC. Translated: CASSLSGQGSYEQYF.